The sequence of this TCR beta chain was determined in a study of early T cells in non-severe SARS-CoV-2 infection. Study-wide context: The sequenced material was bulk RNA from unsorted whole blood, and its chains were unpaired.

Only a few counts were recorded for this clonotype. Its specificity is not known. General study points: VDJdb matching, biased toward anti-spike CD8 responses, missed private and CD4 specificities.

Researchers tagged individual cDNA molecules with unique molecular identifiers. TCRdb analysed the 5' RACE reads with MiXCR anew, one entry per CDR3 protein. Counted here are approximately 40,000 distinct CDR3 sequences, approximately 9.1% occurring once; the ten biggest clones make up around 12%. Input material: whole blood. This sequence was found in an adult who was a healthcare worker with PCR-confirmed SARS-CoV-2 infection or an uninfected control (not recorded which).

CDR3 sequence (DNA): TGCAGCGTAGTGGAGGGTATGGCCTACACCTTC. Its protein is CSVVEGMAYTF. The J gene is TRBJ1-2, the V gene TRBV29-1; D is unclear. CDR3 length: 11 amino acids. Per germline, CDR1 SQVTM and CDR2 ANQGSEA. The V end lost 6 bases, the J end lost 10 bases, and 15 bases lay between the germline ends.